Presented here are 27 T cell receptor beta chains from one specimen sequenced in a study of shared clonotypes between healthy human individuals. Measured with immunoSEQ multiplex PCR; TCRdb has only the in-frame clones, and not every one. The sample records roughly 410,000 clones, about 96% being singletons. The material sequenced was memory CD8+ T cells sorted from blood. Subset in this sample: CD45RO+ cells pooled with CCR7-negative TemRA cells. The receptor set was obtained from a man in his thirties or forties in good health.

The rearrangement uses TRBV11-2 and TRBJ2-5; the D call may be TRBD1 or TRBD2 (6 bases each). The V gene's germline CDR1 is SGHAT and CDR2 FQNNGV. V shed 4 bases and J shed 5 bases, with 14 bases lying between them. CDR3 size: 14 residues. CDR3 sequence reads: CASSSYREEETQYF. The CDR3 DNA is TGTGCCAGCAGCTCTTACAGGGAGGAGGAGACCCAGTACTTC.

CDR3 protein: CASSNSREQETQYF. The DNA for the CDR3 is TGTGCCAGTAGTAATAGCCGGGAACAAGAGACCCAGTACTTC. The rearrangement links TRBV19 to TRBJ2-5; maybe TRBD2 (5 bases). The CDR3 has 14 amino acids. From germline, CDR1 is LNHDA and CDR2 SQIVND (reference sequence). Trimming cost V 4 bases and J 2 bases, with 11 bases left between them.

J is TRBJ2-4 and V is TRBV7-2; 12 positions agree with TRBD2. The V segment lost 5 bases and the J segment 0 bases; nucleotides outside the gene matches: 8. Germline-derived CDR1 and CDR2 are SGHTA and FQGNSA. The CDR3 contains 18 residues. The CDR3 reads CASSPWTSGTLAKNIQYF. The CDR3, as DNA: TGTGCCAGCAGCCCATGGACTAGCGGGACTTTAGCCAAAAACATTCAGTACTTC.

The chain links TRBV25-1 to TRBJ1-2; 7 bases are shared with TRBD1. The germline V gene encodes CDR1 MGHDK and CDR2 SYGVNS. This CDR3 region has 13 residues. V lost 5 bases, J lost 4 bases, and 4 bases stayed unmatched. CDR3 in DNA: TGTGCCAGCAGTACCCGGACAGGCTATGGCTACACCTTC. Amino acid sequence: CASSTRTGYGYTF.

This chain uses TRBV21-1 with TRBJ2-3; the table gives TRBD1 as D, unverified against the DNA. TRBV21-1 is marked as a pseudogene. The CDR3 covers 14 residues. The CDR3 bases are TGTGCCAGCAGCAAATCAGGGGGCACAGATACGCAGTATTTT. The encoded protein is CASSKSGGTDTQYF.

The gene calls are TRBV16 and TRBJ1-5, with D tentatively TRBD1 (6 bases). V lost 4 bases to trimming and J lost 6 bases, with 13 bases between them. This CDR3 has 14 residues. The germline V gene has CDR1 KGHSY and CDR2 FQNENV. CDR3 loop: CASSPGVDGQPQHF. The CDR3 coding sequence is TGTGCCAGCAGCCCAGGGGTAGATGGTCAGCCCCAGCATTTT.

This chain connects TRBV29-1 to TRBJ1-2, with 8 bases aligning to TRBD1. The germline gives CDR1 SQVTM, CDR2 ANQGSEA. The CDR3 has 14 residues. V dropped 4 bases and J dropped 5; count of bases not matched to a gene: 9. The CDR3 DNA follows: TGCAGCGTTGCTAACAGGGGGGGGATATATGGCTACACCTTC. It encodes CSVANRGGIYGYTF.

The genes are TRBV9 and TRBJ2-6; D gene unclear. The CDR3 runs 16 residues. Trimming cost V 4 bases and J 4 bases, with 15 bases left between them. Germline V gene data show CDR1 as SGDLS and CDR2 as YYNGEE. The CDR3 DNA reads as TGTGCCAGCAGCCCGAAAGGTTTATACGGGGCCAACGTCCTGACTTTC. Amino acid sequence: CASSPKGLYGANVLTF. Using reference TRBV9 and TRBJ2-6 for the parts outside the CDR3, the full variable domain is DSGVTQTPKHLITATGQRVTLRCSPRSGDLSVYWYQQSLDQGLQFLIQYYNGEERAKGNILERFSAQQFPDLHSELNLSSLELGDSALYFCASSPKGLYGANVLTFGAGSRLTVL.

The chain uses TRBV5-8 and TRBJ2-6, with D maybe TRBD2 (6 bases). V lost 2 bases to trimming and J lost 2 bases, with 20 bases between them. Germline V gene data show CDR1 as SGHTS and CDR2 as YDEGEE. This CDR3 comprises 19 residues. CDR3 protein: CASSFPRDSSHPGANVLTF. As DNA, the CDR3 is TGTGCCAGCAGCTTCCCCCGGGACTCCTCCCATCCTGGGGCCAACGTCCTGACTTTC.

The chain couples TRBV27 to TRBJ2-1; TRBD2 might be the D (6 bases). Germline values: CDR1 MNHEY, CDR2 SMNVEV (reference sequence). V was clipped by 2 bases and J by 6 bases, with 11 bases between them. The CDR3 is 14 amino acids. The CDR3 sequence: CASSLTLGGNEQFF. The CDR3 nucleotides are TGTGCCAGCAGTTTAACATTGGGGGGCAATGAGCAGTTCTTC.

The gene calls are TRBV19 and TRBJ2-7, with a weak D call TRBD2 (5 bases). This CDR3 has 14 residues. V lost 5 bases to trimming and J lost 1 base, with 12 bases between them. The germline V gene has CDR1 LNHDA and CDR2 SQIVND (reference sequence). CDR3 sequence reads: CASSPAGGSYEQYF. In nucleotides, the CDR3 is TGTGCCAGTAGTCCCGCGGGTGGTTCCTACGAGCAGTACTTC.

The chain joins TRBV12-2 to TRBJ2-5; TRBD2 is the table's D call, not checked against the DNA. TRBV12-2 is reported as a pseudogene. The CDR3 is made up of 14 amino acids. CDR3 amino acids: CASRLAGGQETQYF. The DNA of the CDR3 is TGTGCAAGTCGCTTAGCGGGGGGGCAAGAGACCCAGTACTTC.

This chain uses TRBV9 with TRBJ2-1; 16 bases fit TRBD2. Germline-derived CDR1 and CDR2 are SGDLS and YYNGEE. This CDR3 spans 17 amino acids. The V segment lost 3 bases and the J segment 8 bases; nucleotides outside the gene matches: 8. In DNA, the CDR3 is TGTGCCAGCAGCGCTCCAGGGACTAGCGGGAGGGGGGATGAGCAGTTCTTC. This codes for CASSAPGTSGRGDEQFF.

Concerning this clone itself: This may come from a read error, since a much larger clone is one base off. This chain links TRBV13 with TRBJ1-1, with D unclear. This CDR3 spans 12 amino acids. The germline CDR1 and CDR2 sequences are PRHDT and FYEKMQ (reference sequence). V was shortened by 2 bases and J by 1 base, with 2 bases between the two germline ends. CDR3 bases: TGTGCCAGCAGCTTACAGAACACTGAAGCTTTCTTT. This sequence encodes CASSLQNTEAFF.

V gene TRBV14 combines with J gene TRBJ2-7; 9 bases agree with TRBD1. This CDR3 is 14 amino acids long. The germline V gene encodes CDR1 SGHDN and CDR2 FVKESK. Unmatched junction bases numbered 7, after V lost 4 bases and J lost 6 bases. CDR3: CASSPPGQGFEQYF. CDR3 bases: TGTGCCAGCAGCCCGCCGGGACAGGGTTTCGAGCAGTACTTC. Full variable domain (remainder filled in from reference TRBV14 and TRBJ2-7): EAGVTQFPSHSVIEKGQTVTLRCDPISGHDNLYWYRRVMGKEIKFLLHFVKESKQDESGMPNNRFLAERTGGTYSTLKVQPAELEDSGVYFCASSPPGQGFEQYFGPGTRLTVT.

This rearrangement joins TRBV7-2 to TRBJ1-3, with D possibly TRBD1 on 6 matching bases. Germline V gene lookup returns CDR1 SGHTA and CDR2 FQGNSA. The CDR3 sequence is 15 residues long. V gave up 5 bases and J gave up 4 bases, with 15 bases separating them. The CDR3, as DNA: TGTGCCAGCAGCCAAAGGCGGGGGCTAGGAAACACCATATATTTT. This sequence encodes CASSQRRGLGNTIYF.

The gene calls are TRBV18 and TRBJ2-7; TRBD2 aligns across 14 bases. Trimming removed 1 base from V and 3 bases from J; junction bases left unmatched: 5. Germline assignment: CDR1 KGHSH and CDR2 LQKENI. The CDR3 has 17 residues. CDR3 sequence reads: CASSPHGLAGGSYEQYF. The CDR3 DNA reads as TGTGCCAGCTCACCACATGGACTAGCGGGAGGTAGCTACGAGCAGTACTTC. The full variable domain, in which reference TRBV18 and TRBJ2-7 provide the parts outside the CDR3, is NAGVMQNPRHLVRRRGQEARLRCSPMKGHSHVYWYRQLPEEGLKFMVYLQKENIIDESGMPKERFSAEFPKEGPSILRIQQVVRGDSAAYFCASSPHGLAGGSYEQYFGPGTRLTVT.

V and J are TRBV6-1 and TRBJ2-1, with D possibly being TRBD2 (5 bases). CDR1 is MNHNS, CDR2 SASEGT, per germline. This CDR3 has 16 residues. Trimming stripped 2 bases from V and 0 bases from J, with 11 bases between. The CDR3 here is CASSELAMSSYNEQFF. The CDR3 DNA reads TGTGCCAGCAGTGAATTAGCGATGAGCTCCTACAATGAGCAGTTCTTC.

The CDR3 here is CASSEEGTHLGELFF. CDR3 sequence (DNA): TGTGCCAGCAGTGAAGAGGGGACCCATTTGGGGGAGCTGTTTTTT. The chain combines TRBV2 with TRBJ2-2; perhaps D is TRBD1 or TRBD2 (5 bases each). The CDR3 length is 15 residues. Trimming cost V 1 base and J 8 bases, with 14 bases left between them. CDR1 SNHLY and CDR2 FYNNEI come from the germline V gene.

V is TRBV19 and J is TRBJ2-2; possible D gene TRBD2, 6 bases. Germline V lookup: CDR1 LNHDA, CDR2 SQIVND (reference sequence). The V and J ends lost 5 bases and 1 base respectively, with 14 bases between them. The CDR3 is 16 amino acids. The CDR3 here is CASSRSGTLNTGELFF. The CDR3 nucleotides are TGTGCCAGTAGTCGGTCCGGGACTCTGAACACCGGGGAGCTGTTTTTT.

The gene calls are TRBV7-9 and TRBJ1-4, with D tentatively TRBD1 (6 bases). The V gene lost 2 bases and the J gene lost 8 bases, with 15 bases spanning the gap. From germline, CDR1 is SEHNR and CDR2 FQNEAQ (reference sequence). The CDR3 sequence is 15 residues long. The CDR3 loop reads CASSLTGRGFEKLFF. In DNA, the CDR3 is TGTGCCAGCAGCTTAACGGGCAGGGGATTCGAAAAACTGTTTTTT.

The chain couples TRBV28 to TRBJ2-5, with D perhaps matching TRBD1 or TRBD2 (6 bases each). V was trimmed by 8 bases and J by 7 bases, leaving 8 bases between them. This CDR3 comprises 10 residues. Germline CDR1 is MDHEN and CDR2 is SYDVKM. CDR3 sequence reads: CASGGRTQYF. The CDR3 bases are TGTGCCAGCGGGGGGCGGACCCAGTACTTC.

DNA of the CDR3: TGTGCCTGGAACCTCGGACTAGCAAGGTCATATGAGCAGTTCTTC. It codes for CAWNLGLARSYEQFF. The rearrangement links TRBV30 to TRBJ2-1; the match to TRBD2 covers 8 bases. Germline V CDR1 and CDR2: GTSNPN, SVGIG (reference sequence). The CDR3 covers 15 residues. The V and J ends lost 4 bases and 8 bases, in that order; junction bases with no gene match: 13.

The CDR3, as DNA: TGTGCCATCAGTGAGTCCGTAACAGGGGCGAACACCGGGGAGCTGTTTTTT. It codes for CAISESVTGANTGELFF. This chain connects TRBV10-3 to TRBJ2-2; 7 nucleotides agree with TRBD1. In germline, CDR1 is ENHRY, CDR2 SYGVKD. This CDR3 has 17 amino acids. After removal of 0 bases from V and 0 bases from J, the junction contained 4 bases not matched to a gene.

The chain links TRBV7-2 to TRBJ2-5; perhaps TRBD2 as D (6 bases). This CDR3 region has 14 residues. Trimming took off 0 bases at V and 5 bases at J, with 10 bases between the two ends. CDR1 is SGHTA, CDR2 FQGNSA, per germline. CDR3: CASSLAGGVETQYF. The CDR3, as DNA: TGTGCCAGCAGCTTAGCGGGAGGTGTGGAGACCCAGTACTTC.

CDR3 nucleotide sequence: TGTGCCAGCAGTTTTAAAGGGGGCGGGAAAAATGGCTACACCTTC. It is translated as CASSFKGGGKNGYTF. The chain has TRBV27 and TRBJ1-2; 7 nucleotides line up with TRBD1. J was trimmed by 6 bases and V by 3 bases; bases with no gene match: 10. This CDR3 region has 15 residues. CDR1 and CDR2 from the germline V gene are MNHEY and SMNVEV (reference sequence).

The chain joins TRBV7-9 to TRBJ1-2; D gene ambiguous. The CDR3 covers 13 residues. The V end was cut by 2 bases, the J end by 4 bases, with 8 bases between. Germline V lookup: CDR1 SEHNR, CDR2 FQNEAQ (reference sequence). CDR3 sequence reads: CASSLQATYGYTF. CDR3 DNA sequence: TGTGCCAGCAGCTTACAGGCGACCTATGGCTACACCTTC.